The 25 T cell receptor beta chains given below trace back to one sample, sequenced in a study of blood T cells in healthy people across ages. A J-beta primer mix and a sample-barcoded 5' primer were used in a second PCR of about 7 to 12 cycles. TCRdb redid the calling of the 5' RACE reads with MiXCR, one entry per CDR3 protein. The sample yields 650,000 to 1,000,000 distinct CDR3 sequences, 35% to 40% seen once. Sequenced: blood. These receptors came from a man aged 18 to 35 in good health.

This clonotype was seen more than once but under ten times. This chain links TRBV7-6 with TRBJ2-7; no clear D gene. Germline V gene data show CDR1 as SGHVS and CDR2 as FNYEAQ. V was shortened by 1 base and J by 3 bases, with 13 bases between the two germline ends. The CDR3 runs 15 residues. CDR3: CASSLEASPRYEQYF. In DNA form, the CDR3 reads TGTGCCAGCAGCTTAGAAGCCAGCCCCCGCTACGAGCAGTACTTC. The variable domain in full, completed from reference TRBV7-6 and TRBJ2-7, reads GAGVSQSPRYKVTKRGQDVALRCDPISGHVSLYWYRQALGQGPEFLTYFNYEAQQDKSGLPNDRFSAERPEGSISTLTIQRTEQRDSAMYRCASSLEASPRYEQYFGPGTRLTVT.

The count of this clonotype is one. The chain uses TRBV25-1 and TRBJ2-4; D unclear. The end of the DNA is better explained by TRBJ2-7, so the J call may be wrong. This CDR3 is 12 amino acids long. Germline V gene sequence: CDR1 MGHDK, CDR2 SYGVNS. The CDR3 loop is CASEVGSAEQYF. CDR3 DNA sequence: TGTGCCAGCGAGGTGGGTTCTGCCGAGCAGTACTTC.

Concerning this clonotype itself: One end of the junction fails to match germline, which may point to a read error. V is TRBV20-1 and J is TRBJ2-1; TRBD2 matches 8 bases. This CDR3 contains 12 residues. Germline values: CDR1 DFQATT, CDR2 SNEGSKA (reference sequence). The DNA for the CDR3 is TGCAGTGCCCCACTAGCGGACAATGGGCAGTTCTTC. It specifies CSAPLADNGQFF.

With regard to this clonotype: The junction departs from the called germline gene at one end, perhaps through a read error. CDR3 amino acids: CASSHLRGWDTESFF. DNA for the CDR3: TGTGCCAGCAGCCATTTGAGGGGCTGGGACACTGAATCTTTCTTT. The chain has TRBV14 and TRBJ1-1; D is possibly TRBD1 (6 bases). CDR1 and CDR2 (germline): SGHDN, FVKESK. There are 15 residues in the CDR3.

This clonotype was seen ten or more times. The V and J genes are TRBV29-1 and TRBJ2-5; TRBD1 matches 7 bases. CDR3 size: 13 residues. V was pared by 7 bases and J by 2 bases, with 7 bases of the junction left unmatched. Germline V gives CDR1 SQVTM, CDR2 ANQGSEA. The chain's CDR3 is CSGRQGQQETQYF. The CDR3 coding sequence is TGCAGCGGACGCCAGGGACAGCAAGAGACCCAGTACTTC.

This clonotype was found many times. The V call is TRBV12-3 or TRBV12-4, the J call TRBJ2-1; TRBD2 agrees at 9 bases. The CDR3 spans 16 residues. The V segment lost 2 bases and the J segment 7 bases; nucleotides outside the gene matches: 9. This CDR3 reads CASSLFGGGARNEQFF. The CDR3 DNA reads TGTGCCAGCAGTTTATTTGGCGGGGGGGCCAGGAATGAGCAGTTCTTC.

A note on this clonotype: A much more abundant neighbour one base away suggests this may be a read error. The genes are TRBV12-3 or TRBV12-4 and TRBJ2-3, with TRBD1 as a possible D gene (6 bases). The germline V and J ends were trimmed by 3 bases and 3 bases, with 13 bases remaining between them. This CDR3 spans 15 amino acids. The CDR3 DNA is TGTGCCAGCAGTTTGGCGAAGAGGGGGACAGATACGCAGTATTTT. This gives the protein CASSLAKRGTDTQYF.

The gene calls are TRBV9 and TRBJ1-2; maybe TRBD1 (5 bases). This CDR3 is built from 13 residues. Germline V lookup: CDR1 SGDLS, CDR2 YYNGEE. The V end was cut by 3 bases, the J end by 7 bases, with 13 bases between. The CDR3 DNA is TGTGCCAGCAGCGCCAGGGACTACTGTGGCTACACCTTC. This gives the protein CASSARDYCGYTF.

The rearrangement uses TRBV20-1 and TRBJ1-1, with D possibly being TRBD1 (5 bases). Germline V gives CDR1 DFQATT, CDR2 SNEGSKA (reference sequence). CDR3 length: 14 amino acids. V lost 5 bases and J 4 bases, leaving 17 bases between the germline ends. Here the CDR3 reads CSAGGSSGTTEAFF. CDR3 coding DNA: TGCAGTGCTGGAGGGTCGTCCGGGACCACTGAAGCTTTCTTT.

This clonotype is a singleton in its sample. J is TRBJ2-1 and V is TRBV6-4; TRBD2 matches at 10 bases. Germline assignment: CDR1 MRHNA and CDR2 SNTAGT. This CDR3 is built from 15 residues. V trimming: 0 bases; J trimming: 8 bases; junction bases outside the gene matches: 4. CDR3 in DNA: TGTGCCAGCAGTGACTCTAGCGGGGGGTACGATGAGCAGTTCTTC. Translation gives CASSDSSGGYDEQFF.

The chain employs TRBV7-2 and TRBJ2-1, with D unresolved. The CDR3 runs to 12 residues. Germline V CDR1 and CDR2: SGHTA, FQGNSA. V was cut by 5 bases and J by 8 bases, with 10 bases left in between. The CDR3 protein is CASSPTQDEQFF. CDR3 bases: TGTGCCAGCAGCCCCACCCAAGATGAGCAGTTCTTC.

V usage is TRBV15 and J usage is TRBJ2-3, with D possibly TRBD2 on 5 matching bases. The CDR3 runs 15 residues. CDR1 is LNHNV, CDR2 YYDKDF, per germline (reference sequence). The V end was cut by 1 base, the J end by 9 bases, with 17 bases between. CDR3 region: CATSRGEIAVWTQYF. The CDR3 bases are TGTGCCACCAGCAGAGGGGAGATCGCCGTTTGGACGCAGTATTTT.

The V gene is TRBV5-1, the J gene TRBJ2-1, with D perhaps matching TRBD1 (5 bases). The CDR3 covers 16 residues. Trimming took 4 bases from V and 4 from J, leaving 18 bases between them. Germline-derived CDR1 and CDR2 are SGHRS and YFSETQ. CDR3 DNA sequence: TGCGCCAGCAGCCCCTCTTTGGTACAGGCATACAATGAGCAGTTCTTC. Translating gives CASSPSLVQAYNEQFF.

A remark on this clonotype: With a much larger clone just one base away, this may be a read error. The chain combines TRBV10-3 with TRBJ2-7, with TRBD1 as a possible D gene (6 bases). Germline V gene lookup returns CDR1 ENHRY and CDR2 SYGVKD. V gave up 6 bases and J gave up 7 bases, with 22 bases separating them. The CDR3 is 15 amino acids. The DNA for the CDR3 is TGTGCCATCAGCCAAACAGGGTTGTCCTACAATGAGCAGTACTTC. It yields the protein CAISQTGLSYNEQYF.

This chain links TRBV5-1 with TRBJ2-3; D might be TRBD1 (5 bases). From germline, CDR1 is SGHRS and CDR2 YFSETQ. V gave up 1 base and J gave up 1 base, with 10 bases separating them. The length of the CDR3 is 15 residues. CDR3 sequence (DNA): TGCGCCAGCAGCTTGTGGGGCCTCGGCACAGATACGCAGTATTTT. This translates into CASSLWGLGTDTQYF.

This rearrangement joins TRBV12-3 or TRBV12-4 to TRBJ2-3, with 7 bases fitting TRBD1. CDR3 size: 15 residues. J lost 0 bases, V lost 4 bases, and 4 bases had no gene match. CDR3 in amino acids: CASSSGQESTDTQYF. The CDR3 nucleotides read TGTGCCAGCAGTTCCGGACAGGAGAGCACAGATACGCAGTATTTT.

The chain is built from TRBV5-1 and TRBJ2-1; 9 bases are a match to TRBD1. The CDR3 runs to 15 residues. Unmatched junction bases numbered 9, after V lost 4 bases and J lost 7 bases. Germline V gene sequence: CDR1 SGHRS, CDR2 YFSETQ. The CDR3 here is CASSLGTGHYNEQFF. CDR3 in DNA: TGCGCCAGCAGCCTGGGGACAGGGCACTATAATGAGCAGTTCTTC.

The rearrangement joins TRBV29-1 to TRBJ1-1, with unresolved D. Trimming removed 6 bases from V and 4 bases from J, with 12 bases in between. In germline, CDR1 is SQVTM, CDR2 ANQGSEA. The CDR3 runs to 12 residues. DNA for the CDR3: TGCAGCGTCGTGAGGGTAGGCACTGAAGCTTTCTTT. This gives the protein CSVVRVGTEAFF.

The chain joins TRBV11-2 to TRBJ1-1; D remains ambiguous. This CDR3 has 15 residues. Trimming left V 5 bases short and J 7 bases short, with 20 bases between. From germline, CDR1 is SGHAT and CDR2 FQNNGV. CDR3 region: CASSENRAPYNEAFF. For the CDR3, the DNA is TGTGCCAGCAGCGAAAACCGGGCCCCTTACAATGAAGCTTTCTTT.

This sequence joins TRBV5-1 and TRBJ2-1; 8 nucleotides align to TRBD1. In germline, CDR1 is SGHRS, CDR2 YFSETQ. V was clipped by 0 bases and J by 14 bases; unmatched bases: 4. CDR3 size: 12 residues. CDR3 in amino acids: CASSLEMGQEFF. CDR3 bases: TGCGCCAGCAGCTTGGAAATGGGACAGGAGTTCTTC.

The rearrangement links TRBV2 to TRBJ2-3; no reliable D call. With 8 bases removed from V and 5 bases from J, the gap between germline ends came to 11 bases. The CDR3 length is 12 residues. Germline lookup yields CDR1 SNHLY and CDR2 FYNNEI. The CDR3 protein is CASATILDTQYF. The CDR3 region has the DNA TGTGCCAGCGCAACCATCTTAGATACGCAGTATTTT.

A remark on this clonotype: A read error is possible here, since a much larger clone lies one base away. The V and J genes are TRBV29-1 and TRBJ2-3; 7 bases are shared with TRBD1. The CDR3 spans 14 residues. The V segment lost 6 bases and the J segment 0 bases; nucleotides outside the gene matches: 6. CDR1 and CDR2 from the germline V gene are SQVTM and ANQGSEA. CDR3 sequence: CSVSDRDSTDTQYF. The DNA of the CDR3 is TGCAGCGTCTCAGACAGGGACAGCACAGATACGCAGTATTTT.

Points on this clonotype: One end of the junction is discordant with germline, which a read error may explain. The CDR3 DNA sequence: TGTGTCAGCAGCCAGGGGTATGGCTACACCTTC. Residues: CVSSQGYGYTF. The rearrangement uses TRBV3-1 and TRBJ1-2, with a possible D match to TRBD1 (6 bases). CDR1 is LGHDT, CDR2 YNNKEL, per germline (reference sequence). This CDR3 contains 11 residues. Based on the CDR3 plus reference TRBV3-1 and TRBJ1-2, the full variable domain is DTAVSQTPKYLVTQMGNDKSIKCEQNLGHDTMYWYKQDSKKFLKIMFSYNNKELIINETVPNRFSPKSPDKAHLNLHINSLELGDSAVYFCVSSQGYGYTFGSGTRLTVV.

This clonotype was recorded at least ten times. V gene TRBV20-1 combines with J gene TRBJ2-5; D possibly corresponds to TRBD1 (5 bases). The CDR3 consists of 13 residues. V was pared by 6 bases and J by 1 base, with 12 bases between. The germline V gene has CDR1 DFQATT and CDR2 SNEGSKA (reference sequence). For the CDR3, the DNA is TGCAGTGCAATCTCAGGGTTCCAAGAGACCCAGTACTTC. It encodes CSAISGFQETQYF.

This clonotype was recorded a few times. The chain couples TRBV14 to TRBJ2-7; D might be TRBD1 (6 bases). V gave up 2 bases and J gave up 3 bases, with 14 bases separating them. Germline values: CDR1 SGHDN, CDR2 FVKESK. The CDR3 has 15 residues. The CDR3 DNA reads TGTGCCAGCAGCCAATTGGTCAGGGGATTCTACGAGCAGTACTTC. Translation gives CASSQLVRGFYEQYF.